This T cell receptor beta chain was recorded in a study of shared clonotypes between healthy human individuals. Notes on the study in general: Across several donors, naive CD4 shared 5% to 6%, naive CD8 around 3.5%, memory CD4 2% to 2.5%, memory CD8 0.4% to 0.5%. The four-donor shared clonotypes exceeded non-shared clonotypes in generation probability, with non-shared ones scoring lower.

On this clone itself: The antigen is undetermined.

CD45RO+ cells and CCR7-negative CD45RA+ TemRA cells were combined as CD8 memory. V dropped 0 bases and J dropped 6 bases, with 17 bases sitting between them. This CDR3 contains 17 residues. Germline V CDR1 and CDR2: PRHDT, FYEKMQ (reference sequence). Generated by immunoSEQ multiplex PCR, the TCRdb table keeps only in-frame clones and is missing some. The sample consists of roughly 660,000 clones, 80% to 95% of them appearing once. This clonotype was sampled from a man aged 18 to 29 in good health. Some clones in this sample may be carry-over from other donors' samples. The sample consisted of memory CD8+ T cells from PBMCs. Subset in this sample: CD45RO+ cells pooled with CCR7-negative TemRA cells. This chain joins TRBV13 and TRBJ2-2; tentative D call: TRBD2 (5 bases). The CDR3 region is CASSLGRLARIAGELFF. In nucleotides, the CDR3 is TGTGCCAGCAGCTTAGGCCGCCTAGCCCGTATCGCCGGGGAGCTGTTTTTT.